This T cell receptor beta chain was found in a study of cytomegalovirus exposure and HLA in healthy donors. PCR primers comprised 60 Vbeta and 13 Jbeta primers. Only in-frame clones appear in the TCRdb table, and some are missing; sequencing was by immunoSEQ multiplex PCR. The sample consists of 100,000 to 150,000 clones, more than 60% of them appearing once. The CDR3 runs to 15 residues. V lost 8 bases and J 0 bases, leaving 16 bases between the germline ends. Germline assignment: CDR1 MNHEY and CDR2 SVGAGI. This clonotype originated in a woman aged 18-29 years in good health and CMV-seronegative. The sample comprised PBMCs. The chain combines TRBV6-5 with TRBJ1-2; a possible D gene is TRBD1 (6 bases). The CDR3 DNA follows: TGTGCCAGCGGGAACACAGGGAGCGCTAACTATGGCTACACCTTC. Its protein is CASGNTGSANYGYTF.